Shown below are 21 T cell receptor beta chains from a single sample sequenced in a study of blood T cell repertoires in COVID-19 (dated by TCRdb to 2018 to 2020). The library was made by the immunoSEQ multiplex PCR assay. In its TCRdb copy, this immuneACCESS table keeps in-frame sequences only and misses some clones. Where compared with another copy, unresolved V genes explain less than half of these, and the others have no known cause. This sample holds fewer than 250,000 clones; about 93% were observed only once. Around 0.9% of the sample is taken by the ten largest. The sequencing input was peripheral blood. The receptor set was obtained from a man between 25 and 39 years old with COVID-19, enrolled during active disease.

This clone has just one count. The chain couples TRBV25-1 to TRBJ2-3; 8 nucleotides match TRBD1. V lost 1 base, J lost 3 bases, and 6 bases stayed unmatched. The CDR3 sequence is 16 residues long. Per the germline V gene, CDR1 is MGHDK and CDR2 is SYGVNS. CDR3 in DNA: TGTGCCAGCAGTGAATCCCCCGGACAGGGTACAGATACGCAGTATTTT. Protein: CASSESPGQGTDTQYF.

This chain connects TRBV4-2 to TRBJ2-7; 9 bases align to TRBD1. Germline lookup yields CDR1 LGHNA and CDR2 YNFKEQ. V dropped 0 bases and J dropped 3; count of bases not matched to a gene: 3. CDR3 size: 15 residues. Here the CDR3 reads CASSQDDRGSYEQYF. The CDR3 coding sequence is TGTGCCAGCAGCCAAGACGACAGGGGGAGCTACGAGCAGTACTTC.

In the case of this clone: Distinct nucleotide sequences in the sample also encode this CDR3. CDR3 loop: CASSLQGNYGYTF. The DNA for the CDR3 is TGTGCCAGCAGCCTACAGGGAAACTATGGCTACACCTTC. This sequence joins TRBV7-9 and TRBJ1-2; possibly TRBD1 for D (6 bases). There are 13 residues in the CDR3. Germline loops: CDR1 SEHNR, CDR2 FQNEAQ (reference sequence). The ends were cut back, 5 bases at V and 2 bases at J, with 9 bases in the middle.

This clone is a singleton in its sample. The V call is TRBV19, the J call TRBJ1-1; a weak D match, TRBD1 (6 bases). The length of the CDR3 is 14 residues. The V and J ends lost 6 bases and 4 bases respectively, with 15 bases between them. The germline V gene encodes CDR1 LNHDA and CDR2 SQIVND (reference sequence). The CDR3 sequence is CASRLGASGTEAFF. The CDR3 DNA follows: TGTGCCAGTAGACTGGGGGCTTCGGGCACTGAAGCTTTCTTT. The variable domain in full, with the rest retrieved from reference TRBV19 and TRBJ1-1, is DGGITQSPKYLFRKEGQNVTLSCEQNLNHDAMYWYRQDPGQGLRLIYYSQIVNDFQKGDIAEGYSVSREKKESFPLTVTSAQKNPTAFYLCASRLGASGTEAFFGQGTRLTVV.

The gene calls are TRBV12-3 or TRBV12-4 and TRBJ2-7; D uncertain. Trimming stripped 7 bases from V and 7 bases from J, with 17 bases between. The CDR3 covers 13 residues. The CDR3, as DNA: TGTGCCAGCACCCCTAAGTTGTCGGGTGAGCAGTACTTC. It translates to CASTPKLSGEQYF.

This clone came up a few times. The chain recombines TRBV5-6 with TRBJ2-7; the match to TRBD1 covers 9 bases. V shed 4 bases, J shed 3 bases, and the junction held 11 bases outside the gene matches. The CDR3 extends over 16 amino acids. Germline CDR1 is SGHDT and CDR2 is YYEEEE. The CDR3 sequence: CASSLSMGQGIYEQYF. CDR3 coding DNA: TGTGCCAGCAGCCTAAGTATGGGACAGGGCATCTACGAGCAGTACTTC.

This chain links TRBV7-3 with TRBJ2-1, with 12 bases lining up with TRBD1. The germline gives CDR1 SGHTA, CDR2 FQGTGA. The junction had 6 bases not matched to a gene; V was cut back by 1 base and J by 5 bases. This CDR3 spans 17 amino acids. CDR3 DNA sequence: TGTGCCAGCAGCTTAAATACCGGGACAGGGGGCAACAATGAGCAGTTCTTC. The encoded protein is CASSLNTGTGGNNEQFF.

CDR3 protein: CASSLEGQGNGYTF. CDR3 nucleotides: TGCGCCAGCAGCTTGGAGGGACAGGGGAACGGCTACACCTTC. This rearrangement joins TRBV5-1 to TRBJ1-2; TRBD1 matches at 10 bases. The length of the CDR3 is 14 residues. The germline V gene encodes CDR1 SGHRS and CDR2 YFSETQ. The V gene end was trimmed by 0 bases and the J gene end by 8 bases; junction bases not matched to a gene: 4.

This chain joins TRBV6-5 and TRBJ1-2; 7 bases align to TRBD1. The CDR3 consists of 13 residues. Looked up from germline, CDR1 is MNHEY and CDR2 is SVGAGI. V shed 5 bases, J shed 8 bases, and the junction held 8 bases outside the gene matches. CDR3 bases: TGTGCCAGCAGTCCAGACAGGGCGGGAGGCTACACCTTC. Its protein is CASSPDRAGGYTF.

The V call is TRBV2, the J call TRBJ2-1, with TRBD2 identical over 14 bases. V shed 3 bases, J shed 1 base, and the junction held 11 bases outside the gene matches. CDR1 SNHLY and CDR2 FYNNEI come from the germline V gene. The CDR3 runs 20 residues. The CDR3 is CASSDEAGGLAGGSYNEQFF. CDR3 bases: TGTGCCAGCAGTGACGAAGCAGGCGGACTAGCGGGGGGTTCCTACAATGAGCAGTTCTTC.

The rearrangement uses TRBV6-5 and TRBJ1-1; no clear D. CDR1 and CDR2 from the germline V gene are MNHEY and SVGAGI. This CDR3 is built from 14 residues. Trimming took off 8 bases at V and 0 bases at J, with 13 bases between the two ends. Here the CDR3 reads CASRESSVNTEAFF. The CDR3 coding sequence is TGTGCCAGCCGGGAATCGTCAGTGAACACTGAAGCTTTCTTT.

This chain uses TRBV19 with TRBJ1-5; possibly TRBD1 for D (5 bases). CDR1 is LNHDA, CDR2 SQIVND, per germline (reference sequence). This CDR3 spans 17 amino acids. V was clipped by 5 bases and J by 1 base, with 18 bases between them. Here the CDR3 reads CASSGRLGGGSNQPQHF. As DNA, the CDR3 is TGTGCCAGTAGTGGGAGACTGGGGGGAGGGAGCAATCAGCCCCAGCATTTT.

V and J are TRBV6-5 and TRBJ1-6, with D hard to call. V lost 2 bases, J lost 0 bases, and 8 bases lay in between. Germline CDR1 is MNHEY and CDR2 is SVGAGI. The length of the CDR3 is 16 residues. CDR3: CASSYDGSSYNSPLHF. In DNA form, the CDR3 reads TGTGCCAGCAGTTACGACGGGAGCTCCTATAATTCACCCCTCCACTTT.

V is TRBV11-3 and J is TRBJ2-3, with 8 bases fitting TRBD1. J gave up 6 bases and V 1 base, and 12 bases lay outside the gene matches. The CDR3 consists of 17 residues. Germline V gene data show CDR1 as SGHNT and CDR2 as YENEEA. The CDR3 DNA reads TGTGCCAGCAGCTTAGGTCGACAGGGGCCCTACCCCGATACGCAGTATTTT. Translating gives CASSLGRQGPYPDTQYF.

The chain is built from TRBV10-3 and TRBJ1-2; 9 positions match TRBD1. Germline CDR1 reads ENHRY; CDR2 reads SYGVKD. J lost 4 bases, V lost 6 bases, and 9 bases had no gene match. The CDR3 totals 15 residues. The DNA of the CDR3 is TGTGCCATCAGCCCGGGACAGGGAAAGGGCTATGGCTACACCTTC. This sequence encodes CAISPGQGKGYGYTF.

The chain has TRBV7-6 and TRBJ1-2; D is uncertain. V gave up 1 base and J gave up 4 bases, with 16 bases separating them. The germline V gene encodes CDR1 SGHVS and CDR2 FNYEAQ. The CDR3 contains 16 residues. The CDR3 reads CASSLGSSSSVYGYTF. The CDR3 DNA sequence: TGTGCCAGCAGCTTAGGAAGCTCCTCCTCGGTCTATGGCTACACCTTC.

V gene TRBV7-9 combines with J gene TRBJ2-7, with D possibly being TRBD2 (5 bases). This CDR3 has 14 residues. V shed 5 bases and J shed 1 base, with 12 bases lying between them. Germline CDR1 SEHNR, CDR2 FQNEAQ (reference sequence). The DNA of the CDR3 is TGTGCCAGCAGCCCCAGACCGGGATCCTACGAGCAGTACTTC. Protein: CASSPRPGSYEQYF.

This chain links TRBV9 with TRBJ1-2; no reliable D call. The CDR3 length is 15 residues. Germline V gives CDR1 SGDLS, CDR2 YYNGEE. Between the trimmed V and J ends, which lost 4 bases and 4 bases, there was a span of 17 bases. The CDR3 loop reads CASSPRSANPYGYTF. The CDR3 DNA follows: TGTGCCAGCAGCCCGCGCAGCGCAAACCCCTATGGCTACACCTTC. Combining the CDR3 with reference TRBV9 and TRBJ1-2 gives the whole variable domain DSGVTQTPKHLITATGQRVTLRCSPRSGDLSVYWYQQSLDQGLQFLIQYYNGEERAKGNILERFSAQQFPDLHSELNLSSLELGDSALYFCASSPRSANPYGYTFGSGTRLTVV.

The chain has TRBV5-1 and TRBJ1-5, with D perhaps matching TRBD1 (6 bases). From germline, CDR1 is SGHRS and CDR2 YFSETQ. CDR3 length equals 16 residues. V was pared by 4 bases and J by 3 bases, with 17 bases between. The CDR3 is CASSPGSGQLNQPQHF. DNA for the CDR3: TGCGCCAGCAGCCCAGGAAGCGGACAGCTCAATCAGCCCCAGCATTTT.

The rearrangement joins TRBV2 to TRBJ1-5; D uncertain. V shed 8 bases and J shed 4 bases, with 15 bases lying between them. Germline assignment: CDR1 SNHLY and CDR2 FYNNEI. CDR3 length: 14 residues. The CDR3 DNA reads as TGTGCCAGCGGTTCGACATTGCCTAATCAGCCCCAGCATTTT. Protein product: CASGSTLPNQPQHF. Full variable domain (missing parts from reference TRBV2 and TRBJ1-5): EPEVTQTPSHQVTQMGQEVILRCVPISNHLYFYWYRQILGQKVEFLVSFYNNEISEKSEIFDDQFSVERPDGSNFTLKIRSTKLEDSAMYFCASGSTLPNQPQHFGDGTRLSIL.

The chain uses TRBV30 and TRBJ1-3; D unclear. CDR1 and CDR2 (germline): GTSNPN, SVGIG (reference sequence). The V end lost 2 bases, the J end lost 0 bases, and 11 bases lay between the germline ends. The CDR3 has 15 residues. The CDR3 here is CAWSPPSSSGNTIYF. The CDR3 nucleotides read TGTGCCTGGAGTCCTCCATCGAGCTCTGGAAACACCATATATTTT.